The clone carrying this TCR beta chain has a handful of counts. The antigen is unknown. Each CDR3 protein gets one entry after TCRdb re-called the 5' RACE reads with MiXCR. The repertoire holds roughly 570,000 distinct CDR3 sequences, around 9.6% seen once, with 2.5% to 3.5% in the top ten. This sample was taken from a study of identical twins. The CDR3 consists of 13 residues. Trimming removed 0 bases from V and 4 bases from J, with 4 bases in between. Germline CDR1 MNHEY, CDR2 SVGAGI. Study-level results: Fewer insertions characterized abundant cord blood beta clonotypes, whereas memory repertoires showed none.

The sample was also reused in another study, on yellow fever vaccine responses in identical twins.

The clonotype comes from a woman in her late teens or twenties in good health. Sequencing was carried out using PBMCs. The V and J genes are TRBV6-5 and TRBJ2-1; D is ambiguous. The CDR3 DNA reads as TGTGCCAGCAGTTACTCGGTTTACAATGAGCAGTTCTTC. This gives the protein CASSYSVYNEQFF.